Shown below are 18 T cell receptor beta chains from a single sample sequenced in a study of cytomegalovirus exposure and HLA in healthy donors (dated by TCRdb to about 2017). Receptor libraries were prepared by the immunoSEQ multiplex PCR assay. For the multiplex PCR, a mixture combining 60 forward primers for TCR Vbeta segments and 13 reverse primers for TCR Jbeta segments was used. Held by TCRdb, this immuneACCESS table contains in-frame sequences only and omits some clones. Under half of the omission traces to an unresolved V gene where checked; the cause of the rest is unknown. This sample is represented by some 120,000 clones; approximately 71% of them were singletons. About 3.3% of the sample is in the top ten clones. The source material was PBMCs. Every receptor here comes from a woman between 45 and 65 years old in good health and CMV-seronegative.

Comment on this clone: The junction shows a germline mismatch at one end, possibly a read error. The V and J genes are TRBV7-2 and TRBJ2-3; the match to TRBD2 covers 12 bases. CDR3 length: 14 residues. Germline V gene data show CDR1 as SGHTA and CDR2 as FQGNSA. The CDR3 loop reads CASILLAGGDTQYF. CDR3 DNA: TGTGCCAGCATCTTACTAGCGGGAGGAGATACGCAGTATTTT.

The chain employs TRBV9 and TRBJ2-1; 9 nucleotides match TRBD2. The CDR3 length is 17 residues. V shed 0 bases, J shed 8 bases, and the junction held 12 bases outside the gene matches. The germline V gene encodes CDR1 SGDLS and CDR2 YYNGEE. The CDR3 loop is CASSVDYGTSRGDEQFF. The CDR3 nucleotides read TGTGCCAGCAGCGTAGACTATGGGACTAGCAGGGGCGATGAGCAGTTCTTC.

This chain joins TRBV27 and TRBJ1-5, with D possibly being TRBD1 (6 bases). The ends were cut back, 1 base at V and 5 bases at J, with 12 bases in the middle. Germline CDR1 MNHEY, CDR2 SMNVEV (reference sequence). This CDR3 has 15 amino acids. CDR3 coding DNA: TGTGCCAGCAGTTTATGGGCGCAGGGGCATCAGCCCCAGCATTTT. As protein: CASSLWAQGHQPQHF.

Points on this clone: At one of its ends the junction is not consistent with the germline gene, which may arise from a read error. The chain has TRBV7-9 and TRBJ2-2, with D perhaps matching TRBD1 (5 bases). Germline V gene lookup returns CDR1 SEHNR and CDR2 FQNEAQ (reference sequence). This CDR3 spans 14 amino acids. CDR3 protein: CSSSLDGATGELFF. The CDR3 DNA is TGTTCCAGCAGCTTAGATGGGGCCACCGGGGAGCTGTTTTTT.

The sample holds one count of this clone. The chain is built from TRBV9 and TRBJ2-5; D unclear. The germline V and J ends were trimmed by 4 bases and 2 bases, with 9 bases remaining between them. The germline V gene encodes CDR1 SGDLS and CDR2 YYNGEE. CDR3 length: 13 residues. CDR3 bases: TGTGCCAGCAGCATACACCAGCAAGAGACCCAGTACTTC. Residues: CASSIHQQETQYF.

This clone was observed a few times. The chain's CDR3 is CASRPRGFGETQYF. For the CDR3, the DNA is TGTGCCAGCAGGCCCCGGGGTTTTGGGGAGACCCAGTACTTC. The chain has TRBV28 and TRBJ2-5; tentatively, D is TRBD2 (5 bases). The CDR3 runs to 14 residues. The germline V gene has CDR1 MDHEN and CDR2 SYDVKM. V shed 6 bases and J shed 5 bases, with 16 bases lying between them.

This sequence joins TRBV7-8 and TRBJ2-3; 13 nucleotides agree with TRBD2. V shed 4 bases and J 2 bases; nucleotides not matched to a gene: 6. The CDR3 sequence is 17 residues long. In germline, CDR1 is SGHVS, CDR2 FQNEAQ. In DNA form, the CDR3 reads TGTGCCAGCAGCTCGCGACTAGCGGGAGGACCCACAGATACGCAGTATTTT. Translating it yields CASSSRLAGGPTDTQYF. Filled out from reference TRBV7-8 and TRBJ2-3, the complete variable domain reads GAGVSQSPRYKVAKRGQDVALRCDPISGHVSLFWYQQALGQGPEFLTYFQNEAQLDKSGLPSDRFFAERPEGSVSTLKIQRTQQEDSAVYLCASSSRLAGGPTDTQYFGPGTRLTVL.

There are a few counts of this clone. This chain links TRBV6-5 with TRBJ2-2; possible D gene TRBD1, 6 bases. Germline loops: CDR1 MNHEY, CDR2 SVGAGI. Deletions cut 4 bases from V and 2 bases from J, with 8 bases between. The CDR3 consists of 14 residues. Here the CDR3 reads CASSSGQNTGELFF. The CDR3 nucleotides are TGTGCCAGCAGTTCGGGACAAAACACCGGGGAGCTGTTTTTT.

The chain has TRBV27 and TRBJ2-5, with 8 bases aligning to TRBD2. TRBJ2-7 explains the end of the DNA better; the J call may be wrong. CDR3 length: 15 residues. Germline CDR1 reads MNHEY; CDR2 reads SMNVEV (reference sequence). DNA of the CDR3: TGTGCCAGCAGTTTAAGGCGGGAGGCTACCTACGAGCAGTACTTC. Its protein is CASSLRREATYEQYF.

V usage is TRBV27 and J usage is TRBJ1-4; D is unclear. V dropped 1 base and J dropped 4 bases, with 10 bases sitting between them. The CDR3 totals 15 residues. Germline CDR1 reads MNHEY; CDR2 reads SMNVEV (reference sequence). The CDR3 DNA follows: TGTGCCAGCAGTTTATTTGGGGAGAGTAATGAAAAACTGTTTTTT. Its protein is CASSLFGESNEKLFF.

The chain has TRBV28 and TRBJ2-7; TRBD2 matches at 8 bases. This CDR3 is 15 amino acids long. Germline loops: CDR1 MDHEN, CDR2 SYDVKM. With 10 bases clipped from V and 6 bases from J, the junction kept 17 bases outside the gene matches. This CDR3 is CATTSGGDFLSEQYF. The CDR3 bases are TGTGCCACGACGTCCGGGGGGGATTTCCTCTCCGAGCAGTACTTC. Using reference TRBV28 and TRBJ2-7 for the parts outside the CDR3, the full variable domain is DVKVTQSSRYLVKRTGEKVFLECVQDMDHENMFWYRQDPGLGLRLIYFSYDVKMKEKGDIPEGYSVSREKKERFSLILESASTNQTSMYLCATTSGGDFLSEQYFGPGTRLTVT.

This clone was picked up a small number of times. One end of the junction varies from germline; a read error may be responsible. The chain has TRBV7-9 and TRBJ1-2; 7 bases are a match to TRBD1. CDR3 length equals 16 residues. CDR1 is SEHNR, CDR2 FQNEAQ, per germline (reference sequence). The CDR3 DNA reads TGTTCCAGCAGTTCGTTGGGGACAGACTTTAACTATGGCTACACCTTC. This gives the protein CSSSSLGTDFNYGYTF.

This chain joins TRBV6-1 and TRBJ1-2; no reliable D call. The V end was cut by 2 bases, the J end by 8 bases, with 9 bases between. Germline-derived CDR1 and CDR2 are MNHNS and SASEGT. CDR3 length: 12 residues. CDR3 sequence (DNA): TGTGCCAGCAGTGAACGGACTGGGGGCTACACCTTC. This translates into CASSERTGGYTF.

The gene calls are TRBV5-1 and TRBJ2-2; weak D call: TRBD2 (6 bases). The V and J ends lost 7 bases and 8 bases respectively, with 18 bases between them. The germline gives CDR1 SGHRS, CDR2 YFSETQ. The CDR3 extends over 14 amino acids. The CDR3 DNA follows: TGCGCCAGCGGAGGGGATGGGAATGCGGGGGAGCTGTTTTTT. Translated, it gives CASGGDGNAGELFF.

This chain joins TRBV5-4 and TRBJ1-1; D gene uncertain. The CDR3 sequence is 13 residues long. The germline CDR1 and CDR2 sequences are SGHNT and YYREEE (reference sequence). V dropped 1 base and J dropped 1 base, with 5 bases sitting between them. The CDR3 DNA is TGTGCCAGCAGCTTGACGGGGAACACTGAAGCTTTCTTT. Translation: CASSLTGNTEAFF. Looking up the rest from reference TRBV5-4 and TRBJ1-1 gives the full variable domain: ETGVTQSPTHLIKTRGQQVTLRCSSQSGHNTVSWYQQALGQGPQFIFQYYREEENGRGNFPPRFSGLQFPNYSSELNVNALELDDSALYLCASSLTGNTEAFFGQGTRLTVV.

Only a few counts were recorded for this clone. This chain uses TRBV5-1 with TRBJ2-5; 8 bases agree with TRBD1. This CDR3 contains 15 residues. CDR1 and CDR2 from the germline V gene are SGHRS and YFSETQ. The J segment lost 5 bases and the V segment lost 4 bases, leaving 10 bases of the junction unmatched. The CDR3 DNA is TGCGCCAGCAGCCCCGGACAGGGCGGTCGGGAGACCCAGTACTTC. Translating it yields CASSPGQGGRETQYF.

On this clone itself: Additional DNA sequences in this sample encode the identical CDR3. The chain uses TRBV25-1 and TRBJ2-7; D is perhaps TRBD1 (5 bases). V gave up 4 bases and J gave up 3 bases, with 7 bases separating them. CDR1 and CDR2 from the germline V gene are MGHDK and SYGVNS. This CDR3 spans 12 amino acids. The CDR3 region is CASSGTGYEQYF. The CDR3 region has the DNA TGTGCCAGCAGTGGAACAGGCTACGAGCAGTACTTC.

CDR3 in DNA: TGTGCCAGCAACGCCGGGACAGGAGGCTCCTATGGCTACACCTTC. Translation: CASNAGTGGSYGYTF. The gene calls are TRBV7-2 and TRBJ1-2; 8 nucleotides agree with TRBD1. CDR3 length equals 15 residues. Germline V CDR1 and CDR2: SGHTA, FQGNSA. The ends lost 7 bases at V and 4 bases at J; junction bases unmatched: 11.